Below, 9 T cell receptor beta chains from the same sample are listed, as sequenced in a study of cytomegalovirus exposure and HLA in healthy donors. PCR used 60 Vbeta primers and 13 Jbeta primers. Assay used: immunoSEQ multiplex PCR; TCRdb lists only in-frame clones, some missing. Among approximately 150,000 clones listed, 75% to 85% were seen once. Sequencing was carried out using PBMCs. Receptors originate from a woman in her twenties or thirties in good health and CMV-seropositive.

The rearrangement uses TRBV7-9 and TRBJ1-1, with 7 bases matching TRBD1. The trim removed 5 bases at V and 8 bases at J, leaving 8 bases unmatched. The CDR3 extends over 13 amino acids. Germline lookup yields CDR1 SEHNR and CDR2 FQNEAQ (reference sequence). The CDR3 spells CASSASQGSEAFF. In nucleotides, the CDR3 is TGTGCCAGCAGCGCGTCACAGGGGAGCGAAGCTTTCTTT.

This clone showed up just a few times. The chain links TRBV6-1 to TRBJ1-1, with a tentative D call TRBD1 (5 bases). CDR1 MNHNS and CDR2 SASEGT come from the germline V gene. There are 15 residues in the CDR3. Deletions cut 5 bases from V and 11 bases from J, with 24 bases between. In DNA form, the CDR3 reads TGTGCCAGCAGTCCCCCCGAACGCAGGGTGGGTGGGGCTTTCTTT. Its protein product is CASSPPERRVGGAFF.

This clone was observed a single time. The J gene is TRBJ2-7, the V gene TRBV7-3, with D perhaps TRBD1 (7 bases). Germline V CDR1 and CDR2: SGHTA, FQGTGA. V was pared by 2 bases and J by 0 bases, with 8 bases between. CDR3 size: 14 residues. The CDR3 sequence is CASSLQGGSYEQYF. The CDR3 DNA reads TGTGCCAGCAGCTTACAGGGGGGCTCCTACGAGCAGTACTTC.

This rearrangement joins TRBV4-3 to TRBJ2-5; 8 bases are shared with TRBD2. CDR3 length: 15 amino acids. The V and J ends lost 0 bases and 2 bases, in that order; junction bases with no gene match: 2. Germline values: CDR1 LGHNA, CDR2 YSLEER. For the CDR3, the DNA is TGCGCCAGCAGCCAAGACGGGGGGGGGCAAGAGACCCAGTACTTC. The encoded protein is CASSQDGGGQETQYF.

The gene calls are TRBV28 and TRBJ2-3, with D perhaps matching TRBD2 (6 bases). The germline V and J ends were trimmed by 3 bases and 2 bases, with 15 bases remaining between them. The CDR3 has 16 residues. Germline CDR1 is MDHEN and CDR2 is SYDVKM. The chain's CDR3 is CASSFSSGGYTDTQYF. Here the CDR3 DNA reads TGTGCCAGCAGTTTCTCCTCCGGGGGATACACAGATACGCAGTATTTT.

The CDR3 protein is CASKIGGSATDTQYF. The DNA for the CDR3 is TGTGCCAGCAAAATTGGCGGGAGTGCCACAGATACGCAGTATTTT. V usage is TRBV28 and J usage is TRBJ2-3; TRBD2 matches at 7 bases. Germline V gene sequence: CDR1 MDHEN, CDR2 SYDVKM. CDR3 size: 15 residues. The V segment lost 7 bases and the J segment 2 bases; nucleotides outside the gene matches: 9. The variable domain in full, with the rest retrieved from reference TRBV28 and TRBJ2-3, is DVKVTQSSRYLVKRTGEKVFLECVQDMDHENMFWYRQDPGLGLRLIYFSYDVKMKEKGDIPEGYSVSREKKERFSLILESASTNQTSMYLCASKIGGSATDTQYFGPGTRLTVL.

The sample holds a few counts of this clone. The chain carries TRBV11-2 and TRBJ2-3; 7 bases line up with TRBD2. The CDR3 has 14 amino acids. Germline CDR1 and CDR2: SGHAT and FQNNGV. V lost 5 bases and J lost 2; bases outside the gene matches: 4. CDR3 DNA: TGTGCCAGCAGCACGGGACTACCCACAGATACGCAGTATTTT. It encodes CASSTGLPTDTQYF.

This rearrangement joins TRBV9 to TRBJ2-3; 9 bases are a match to TRBD2. The trim removed 1 base at V and 6 bases at J, leaving 6 bases unmatched. The CDR3 extends over 15 amino acids. Germline CDR1 reads SGDLS; CDR2 reads YYNGEE. The CDR3 is CASSVLDLAGDTQYF. The CDR3, as DNA: TGTGCCAGCAGCGTACTCGATCTAGCGGGGGATACGCAGTATTTT.

This chain uses TRBV6-1 with TRBJ2-7; TRBD1 agrees at 8 bases. With 6 bases clipped from V and 2 bases from J, the junction kept 3 bases outside the gene matches. Germline CDR1 MNHNS, CDR2 SASEGT. The CDR3 length is 13 residues. The CDR3 DNA sequence: TGTGCCAGCAGAGAGACAGGGGCCTACGAGCAGTACTTC. Protein: CASRETGAYEQYF.